Each of the 22 T cell receptor beta chains below was sequenced from the same sample in a study of regulatory T cells in long-lasting Graves disease. Investigators prepared the TCR beta libraries by applying iRepertoire HTBI primers and Arm-PCR of CDR3 regions. A single record per CDR3 protein comes from TCRdb applying MiXCR to the multiplex PCR reads. The table has over 350,000 distinct CDR3 sequences, less than 25% seen once. Noted time point: persistent/refractory GD, antithyroid drugs over 5 years with positive TRAb. The authors made the TCR library using RNA they extracted from PBMCs. Material: peripheral blood mononuclear cells (PBMCs), obtained when the disease was refractory, from a patient treated with antithyroid drugs. These receptors were obtained from a female donor with Graves disease.

This clonotype was picked up many times. The rearrangement uses TRBV28 and TRBJ2-5; possibly TRBD2 for D (5 bases). The CDR3 contains 14 residues. Germline V gives CDR1 MDHEN, CDR2 SYDVKM. Trimming took off 5 bases at V and 5 bases at J, with 15 bases between the two ends. DNA of the CDR3: TGTGCCAGCAGTAGCCCCCGGTGGAGGGAGACCCAGTACTTC. This codes for CASSSPRWRETQYF.

The chain combines TRBV19 with TRBJ1-1, with 8 bases aligning to TRBD1. J gave up 3 bases and V 3 bases, and 6 bases lay outside the gene matches. CDR1 LNHDA and CDR2 SQIVND come from the germline V gene (reference sequence). This CDR3 has 15 residues. The CDR3 coding sequence is TGTGCCAGTAGTATCCCCGGACAGGGCGACACTGAAGCTTTCTTT. Its translation: CASSIPGQGDTEAFF.

In this sample, this clonotype turned up many times. The chain employs TRBV28 and TRBJ2-7; 8 bases are shared with TRBD1. Trimming at V came to 5 bases and at J to 3 bases, leaving 3 bases not matched to a gene. The CDR3 is 13 amino acids. Germline CDR1 is MDHEN and CDR2 is SYDVKM. The CDR3 is CASSIGQGYEQYF. In DNA, the CDR3 is TGTGCCAGCAGTATTGGACAGGGCTACGAGCAGTACTTC.

This clonotype was counted a few times. The chain couples TRBV28 to TRBJ2-5; TRBD2 matches 7 bases. Germline CDR1 MDHEN, CDR2 SYDVKM. CDR3 length: 16 residues. V gave up 4 bases and J gave up 4 bases; unmatched junction bases: 12. The CDR3 reads CASSYPFESGAETQYF. In nucleotides, the CDR3 is TGTGCCAGCAGTTACCCATTCGAAAGCGGGGCAGAGACCCAGTACTTC.

The rearrangement uses TRBV6-2 or TRBV6-3 and TRBJ1-2; D may be TRBD1 (6 bases). This CDR3 has 12 residues. V lost 3 bases and J lost 6, with 8 bases in between. Germline CDR1 reads MNHEY; CDR2 reads SVGEGT. This CDR3 is CASSYRGDGYTF. CDR3 in DNA: TGTGCCAGCAGTTATAGGGGGGATGGCTACACCTTC.

This clonotype has ten or more counts. This rearrangement joins TRBV30 to TRBJ2-7; D ambiguous. V was shortened by 8 bases and J by 0 bases, with 14 bases between the two germline ends. Germline V gene lookup returns CDR1 GTSNPN and CDR2 SVGIG (reference sequence). This CDR3 contains 13 residues. CDR3 in DNA: TGTGCCGCCAAGATGGCTGGCTCCTACGAGCAGTACTTC. This encodes CAAKMAGSYEQYF.

The chain recombines TRBV12-3 or TRBV12-4 with TRBJ2-3; D might be TRBD1 (5 bases). Trimming cost V 4 bases and J 1 base, with 18 bases left between them. The CDR3 totals 17 residues. DNA of the CDR3: TGTGCCAGCAGTTCAATCGAAGGGGTATTCGGCACAGATACGCAGTATTTT. Translated: CASSSIEGVFGTDTQYF.

This clonotype was counted a few times. One end of the junction does not line up with germline, which may come from a read error. The rearrangement uses TRBV7-7 and TRBJ1-1, with 7 bases aligning to TRBD1. Germline V gene data show CDR1 as SSHAT and CDR2 as FNYEAQ (reference sequence). The CDR3 spans 15 residues. Here the CDR3 reads CASSSLSAGGTEAFF. The CDR3 nucleotides are TGTGCTAGCAGCTCACTTAGTGCAGGGGGCACTGAAGCTTTCTTT.

The rearrangement uses TRBV5-1 and TRBJ2-2, with D maybe TRBD1 (5 bases). V was cut by 0 bases and J by 6 bases, with 9 bases left in between. This CDR3 contains 14 residues. Germline V gene sequence: CDR1 SGHRS, CDR2 YFSETQ. The chain's CDR3 is CASSLAGFAGELFF. CDR3 DNA sequence: TGCGCCAGCAGCTTGGCAGGGTTCGCCGGGGAGCTGTTTTTT.

This clonotype was detected ten times or more. V and J are TRBV30 and TRBJ1-4; the D is unclear. Trimming removed 2 bases at V and 8 bases at J, with 9 bases between. Germline CDR1 GTSNPN, CDR2 SVGIG (reference sequence). This CDR3 has 12 amino acids. DNA of the CDR3: TGTGCCTGGAGTAAGGGAAACGAAAAACTGTTTTTT. This gives the protein CAWSKGNEKLFF.

The chain couples TRBV15 to TRBJ2-5; 12 bases fit TRBD2. Germline CDR1 is LNHNV and CDR2 is YYDKDF (reference sequence). This CDR3 is 16 amino acids long. V shed 0 bases, J shed 4 bases, and the junction held 3 bases outside the gene matches. CDR3 sequence reads: CATSRDASGRGETQYF. DNA of the CDR3: TGTGCCACCAGCAGAGATGCTAGCGGGAGGGGAGAGACCCAGTACTTC.

This clonotype showed up many times. The V and J genes are TRBV19 and TRBJ1-2; weak D call: TRBD1 (5 bases). Trimming shortened V by 3 bases and J by 7 bases, and 21 bases separated the two germline ends. The germline gives CDR1 LNHDA, CDR2 SQIVND (reference sequence). CDR3 size: 16 residues. The CDR3 sequence: CASSISVPGPFGGYTF. CDR3 nucleotides: TGTGCCAGTAGTATCTCCGTCCCGGGGCCCTTCGGTGGCTACACCTTC.

This clonotype has at least ten counts. The rearrangement uses TRBV12-3 or TRBV12-4 and TRBJ2-2; D remains unclear. The CDR3 is 13 amino acids. The V end was cut by 6 bases, the J end by 6 bases, with 11 bases between. CDR3 sequence (DNA): TGTGCCAGCAGCCTCCTGACTCCCGGGGAGCTGTTTTTT. Its translation is CASSLLTPGELFF.

This clonotype was detected many times. The V call is TRBV6-5, the J call TRBJ1-2; a weak D match, TRBD1 (5 bases). Germline V lookup: CDR1 MNHEY, CDR2 SVGAGI. V shed 0 bases and J shed 8 bases, with 13 bases lying between them. This CDR3 comprises 14 residues. The CDR3, as DNA: TGTGCCAGCAGTTACTCGTGGGGGGGAGGCGGCTACACCTTC. Its protein product is CASSYSWGGGGYTF.

Points on this clonotype: The junction shows a germline mismatch at one end, possibly a read error. The chain links TRBV7-3 to TRBJ1-2, with 11 positions matching TRBD1. From germline, CDR1 is SGHTA and CDR2 FQGTGA. The CDR3 loop spans 15 amino acids. The CDR3 DNA sequence: TGTGCCTGCAGCTCGGGCGAAGGACAGGGGGCGCGTCACACCTTC. This gives the protein CACSSGEGQGARHTF.

This clonotype has more than one count but fewer than ten. The chain couples TRBV6-1 to TRBJ2-2; 9 bases match TRBD1. Trimming removed 5 bases from V and 4 bases from J; junction bases left unmatched: 5. This CDR3 is built from 15 residues. CDR1 MNHNS and CDR2 SASEGT come from the germline V gene. CDR3 protein: CASSMDRGGTGELFF. In DNA form, the CDR3 reads TGTGCCAGCAGTATGGACAGGGGAGGCACCGGGGAGCTGTTTTTT.

The genes are TRBV20-1 and TRBJ1-1; maybe TRBD1 (6 bases). In germline, CDR1 is DFQATT, CDR2 SNEGSKA (reference sequence). Between the trimmed V and J ends, which lost 6 bases and 7 bases, there was a span of 21 bases. This CDR3 contains 14 residues. CDR3: CSAQNLPGGGEAFF. CDR3 DNA: TGCAGTGCCCAAAACCTCCCGGGGGGCGGTGAAGCTTTCTTT.

Here the CDR3 DNA reads TGTGCCAGGGGGGGGGAGACAGGGATCTATGGCTACACCTTC. This codes for CARGGETGIYGYTF. The chain carries TRBV30 and TRBJ1-2; 7 nucleotides agree with TRBD1. With 8 bases clipped from V and 4 bases from J, the junction kept 13 bases outside the gene matches. This CDR3 is built from 14 residues. Germline lookup yields CDR1 GTSNPN and CDR2 SVGIG (reference sequence). Combining the CDR3 with reference TRBV30 and TRBJ1-2 gives the whole variable domain SQTIHQWPATLVQPVGSPLSLECTVEGTSNPNLYWYRQAAGRGLQLLFYSVGIGQISSEVPQNLSASRPQDRQFILSSKKLLLSDSGFYLCARGGETGIYGYTFGSGTRLTVV.

This clonotype was seen a handful of times. The chain links TRBV30 to TRBJ2-7, with 7 nucleotides matching TRBD2. This CDR3 has 14 amino acids. Trimming removed 0 bases from V and 6 bases from J; junction bases left unmatched: 8. Germline lookup yields CDR1 GTSNPN and CDR2 SVGIG (reference sequence). This CDR3 reads CAWSVLAGVGEQYF. The CDR3 region has the DNA TGTGCCTGGAGTGTATTGGCGGGAGTGGGCGAGCAGTACTTC.

This clonotype was seen many times. J is TRBJ2-7 and V is TRBV20-1; no definite D call. Germline loops: CDR1 DFQATT, CDR2 SNEGSKA (reference sequence). Trimming pared 5 bases from V and 3 bases from J, leaving 17 bases between. CDR3 length equals 14 residues. The CDR3 DNA reads TGCAGTGCTTCCACACAAGTTAAATACTACGAGCAGTACTTC. Protein product: CSASTQVKYYEQYF.

The chain couples TRBV20-1 to TRBJ2-5; 7 nucleotides match TRBD2. Germline CDR1 DFQATT, CDR2 SNEGSKA (reference sequence). There are 14 residues in the CDR3. The V and J ends lost 4 bases and 5 bases, in that order; junction bases with no gene match: 10. As DNA, the CDR3 is TGCAGTGCTAAGCGGGACTCCCCGTTGGAGACCCAGTACTTC. Translation: CSAKRDSPLETQYF.

This clonotype has ten or more counts. The rearrangement links TRBV3-1 to TRBJ1-4; 7 bases are shared with TRBD1. Trimming took 5 bases from V and 7 from J; bases not matched to a gene: 7. This CDR3 is 14 amino acids long. Germline V gene sequence: CDR1 LGHDT, CDR2 YNNKEL (reference sequence). The chain's CDR3 is CASSTDRDFEKLFF. The CDR3 coding sequence is TGTGCCAGCAGCACAGACAGGGATTTTGAAAAACTGTTTTTT. Looking up the rest from reference TRBV3-1 and TRBJ1-4 gives the full variable domain: DTAVSQTPKYLVTQMGNDKSIKCEQNLGHDTMYWYKQDSKKFLKIMFSYNNKELIINETVPNRFSPKSPDKAHLNLHINSLELGDSAVYFCASSTDRDFEKLFFGSGTQLSVL.